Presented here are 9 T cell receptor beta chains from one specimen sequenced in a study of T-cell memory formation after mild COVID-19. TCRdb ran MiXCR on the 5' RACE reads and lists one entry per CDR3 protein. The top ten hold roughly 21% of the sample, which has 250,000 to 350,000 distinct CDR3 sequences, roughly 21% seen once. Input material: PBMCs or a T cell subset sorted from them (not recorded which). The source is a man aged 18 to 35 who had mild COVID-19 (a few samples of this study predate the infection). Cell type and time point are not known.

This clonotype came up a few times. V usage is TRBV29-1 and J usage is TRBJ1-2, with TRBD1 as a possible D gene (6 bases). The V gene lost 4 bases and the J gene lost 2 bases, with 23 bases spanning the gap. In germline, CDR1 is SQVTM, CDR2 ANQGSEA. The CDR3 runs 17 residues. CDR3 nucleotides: TGCAGCGTTGGTCTCCCGGGACAAGAAGCATCGAACTATGGCTACACCTTC. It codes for CSVGLPGQEASNYGYTF.

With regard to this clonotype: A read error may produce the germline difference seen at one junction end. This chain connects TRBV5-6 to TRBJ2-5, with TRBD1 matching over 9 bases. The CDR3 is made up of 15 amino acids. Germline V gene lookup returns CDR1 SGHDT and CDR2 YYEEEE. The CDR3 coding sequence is TGTGCTAGCAGCCACCGAACAGGGGGCGCGGAGACCCAGTACTTC. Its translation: CASSHRTGGAETQYF.

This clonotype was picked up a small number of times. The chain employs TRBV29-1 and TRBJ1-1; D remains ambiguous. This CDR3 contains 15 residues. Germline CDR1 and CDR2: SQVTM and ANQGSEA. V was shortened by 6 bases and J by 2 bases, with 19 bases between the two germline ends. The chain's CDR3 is CSVGSGFVANTEAFF. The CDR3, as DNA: TGCAGCGTCGGGAGTGGCTTCGTCGCTAACACTGAAGCTTTCTTT.

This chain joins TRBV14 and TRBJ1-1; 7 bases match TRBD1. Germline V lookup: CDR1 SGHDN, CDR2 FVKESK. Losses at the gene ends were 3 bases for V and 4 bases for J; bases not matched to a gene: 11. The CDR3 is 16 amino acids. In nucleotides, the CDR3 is TGTGCCAGCAGCCACTTTTATCAGGGGGTTCCCACTGAAGCTTTCTTT. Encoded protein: CASSHFYQGVPTEAFF.

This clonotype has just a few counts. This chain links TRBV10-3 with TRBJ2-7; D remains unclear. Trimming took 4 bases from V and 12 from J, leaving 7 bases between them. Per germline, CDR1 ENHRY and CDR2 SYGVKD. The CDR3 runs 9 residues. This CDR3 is CAISGRRYV. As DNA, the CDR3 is TGTGCCATCAGTGGCCGCCGGTACGTC.

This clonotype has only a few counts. The chain's CDR3 is CATRATEQETQYF. The CDR3 DNA follows: TGTGCCACCCGGGCGACAGAACAAGAGACCCAGTACTTC. V is TRBV2 and J is TRBJ2-5; D possibly corresponds to TRBD1 (5 bases). Trimming pared 10 bases from V and 2 bases from J, leaving 14 bases between. The CDR3 has 13 residues. Germline CDR1 SNHLY, CDR2 FYNNEI.

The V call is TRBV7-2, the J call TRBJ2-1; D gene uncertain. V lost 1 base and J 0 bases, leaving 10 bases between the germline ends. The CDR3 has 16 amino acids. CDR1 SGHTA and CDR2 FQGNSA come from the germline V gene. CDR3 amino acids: CASSLVWWGSYNEQFF. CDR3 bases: TGTGCCAGCAGCTTAGTGTGGTGGGGCTCCTACAATGAGCAGTTCTTC.

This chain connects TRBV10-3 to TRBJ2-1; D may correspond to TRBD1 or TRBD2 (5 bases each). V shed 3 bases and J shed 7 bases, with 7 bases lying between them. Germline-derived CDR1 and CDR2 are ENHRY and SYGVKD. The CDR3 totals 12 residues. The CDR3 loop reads CAISDGGNEQFF. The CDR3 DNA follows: TGTGCCATCAGTGATGGGGGTAATGAGCAGTTCTTC.

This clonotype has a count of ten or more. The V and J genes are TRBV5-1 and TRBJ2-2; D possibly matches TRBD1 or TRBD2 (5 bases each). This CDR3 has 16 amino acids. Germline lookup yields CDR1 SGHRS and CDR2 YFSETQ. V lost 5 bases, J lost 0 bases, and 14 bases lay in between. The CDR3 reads CASRRTGHTNTGELFF. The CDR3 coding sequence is TGCGCCAGCAGGAGGACGGGGCATACGAACACCGGGGAGCTGTTTTTT. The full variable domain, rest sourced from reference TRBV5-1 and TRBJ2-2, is KAGVTQTPRYLIKTRGQQVTLSCSPISGHRSVSWYQQTPGQGLQFLFEYFSETQRNKGNFPGRFSGRQFSNSRSEMNVSTLELGDSALYLCASRRTGHTNTGELFFGEGSRLTVL.